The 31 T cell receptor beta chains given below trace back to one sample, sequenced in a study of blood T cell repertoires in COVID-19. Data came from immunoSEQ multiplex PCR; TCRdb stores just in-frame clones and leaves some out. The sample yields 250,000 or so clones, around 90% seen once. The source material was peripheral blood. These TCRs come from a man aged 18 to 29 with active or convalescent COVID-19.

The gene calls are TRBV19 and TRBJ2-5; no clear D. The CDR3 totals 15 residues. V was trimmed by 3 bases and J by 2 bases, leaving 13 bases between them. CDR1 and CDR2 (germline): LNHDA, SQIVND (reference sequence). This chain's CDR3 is CASSIIPWRQETQYF. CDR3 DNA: TGTGCCAGTAGTATCATCCCATGGCGGCAAGAGACCCAGTACTTC.

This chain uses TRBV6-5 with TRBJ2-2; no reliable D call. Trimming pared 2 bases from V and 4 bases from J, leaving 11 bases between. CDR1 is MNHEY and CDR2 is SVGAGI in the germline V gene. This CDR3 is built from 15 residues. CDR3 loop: CASSYVVSGTGELFF. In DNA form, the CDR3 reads TGTGCCAGCAGTTACGTAGTGTCTGGCACCGGGGAGCTGTTTTTT.

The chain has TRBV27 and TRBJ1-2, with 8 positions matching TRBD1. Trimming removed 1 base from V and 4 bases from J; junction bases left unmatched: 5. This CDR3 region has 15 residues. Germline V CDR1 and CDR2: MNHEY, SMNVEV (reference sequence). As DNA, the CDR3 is TGTGCCAGCAGTTTATTGGCAGGGGGCGGCTATGGCTACACCTTC. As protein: CASSLLAGGGYGYTF.

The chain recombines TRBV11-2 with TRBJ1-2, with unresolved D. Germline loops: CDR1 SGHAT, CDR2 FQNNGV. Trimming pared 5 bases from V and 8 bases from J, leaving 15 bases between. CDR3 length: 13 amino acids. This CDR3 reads CASSKQRVGGYTF. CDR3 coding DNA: TGTGCCAGCAGCAAACAGCGGGTGGGGGGCTACACCTTC.

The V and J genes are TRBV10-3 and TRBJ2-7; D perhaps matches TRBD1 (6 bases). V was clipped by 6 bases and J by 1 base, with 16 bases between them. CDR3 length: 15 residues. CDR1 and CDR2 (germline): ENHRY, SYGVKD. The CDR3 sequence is CAISGDTLTSYEQYF. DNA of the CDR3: TGTGCCATCAGCGGGGACACGTTAACATCCTACGAGCAGTACTTC.

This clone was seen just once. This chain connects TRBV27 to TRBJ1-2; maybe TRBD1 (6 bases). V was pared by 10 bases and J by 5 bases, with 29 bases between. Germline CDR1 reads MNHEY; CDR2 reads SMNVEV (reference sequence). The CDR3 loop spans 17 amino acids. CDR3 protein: CATLTRGQGRDQYGYTF. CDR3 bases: TGTGCCACCCTCACCCGGGGGCAGGGGAGGGATCAGTATGGCTACACCTTC.

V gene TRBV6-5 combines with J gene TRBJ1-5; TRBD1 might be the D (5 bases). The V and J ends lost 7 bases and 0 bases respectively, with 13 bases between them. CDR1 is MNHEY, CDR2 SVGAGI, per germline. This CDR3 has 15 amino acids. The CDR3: CASTPGVYSNQPQHF. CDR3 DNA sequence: TGTGCCAGCACCCCGGGGGTCTATAGCAATCAGCCCCAGCATTTT.

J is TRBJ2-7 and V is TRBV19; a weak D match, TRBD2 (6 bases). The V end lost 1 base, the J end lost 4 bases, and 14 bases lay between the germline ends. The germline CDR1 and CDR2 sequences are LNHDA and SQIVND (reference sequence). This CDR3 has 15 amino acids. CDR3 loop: CASSIAAGLGYEQYF. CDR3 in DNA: TGTGCCAGTAGTATAGCGGCGGGGTTGGGTTACGAGCAGTACTTC.

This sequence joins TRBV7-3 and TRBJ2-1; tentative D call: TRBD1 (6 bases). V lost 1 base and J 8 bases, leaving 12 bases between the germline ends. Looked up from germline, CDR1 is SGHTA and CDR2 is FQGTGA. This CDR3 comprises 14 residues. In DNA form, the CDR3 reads TGTGCCAGCAGCTTAAGTCGGGACACGCATGAGCAGTTCTTC. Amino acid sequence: CASSLSRDTHEQFF.

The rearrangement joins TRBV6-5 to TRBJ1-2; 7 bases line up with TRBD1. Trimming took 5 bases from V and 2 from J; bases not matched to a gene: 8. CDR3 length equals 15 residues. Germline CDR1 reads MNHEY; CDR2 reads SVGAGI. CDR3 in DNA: TGTGCCAGCAGTCTTGCCGGGACAGAAAACTATGGCTACACCTTC. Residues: CASSLAGTENYGYTF.

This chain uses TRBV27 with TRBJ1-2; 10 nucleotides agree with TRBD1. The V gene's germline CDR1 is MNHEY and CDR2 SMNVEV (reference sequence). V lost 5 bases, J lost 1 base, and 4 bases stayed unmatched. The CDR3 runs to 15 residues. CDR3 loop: CASSPGQGYNYGYTF. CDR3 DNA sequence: TGTGCCAGCAGTCCGGGACAGGGGTATAACTATGGCTACACCTTC.

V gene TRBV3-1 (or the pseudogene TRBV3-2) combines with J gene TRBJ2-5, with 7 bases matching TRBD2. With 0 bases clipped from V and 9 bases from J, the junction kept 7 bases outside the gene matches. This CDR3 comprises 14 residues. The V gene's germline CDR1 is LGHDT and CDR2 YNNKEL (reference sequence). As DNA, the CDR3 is TGTGCCAGCAGCCAAGAGCGCGGGAGTATACCCCAGTACTTC. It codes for CASSQERGSIPQYF.

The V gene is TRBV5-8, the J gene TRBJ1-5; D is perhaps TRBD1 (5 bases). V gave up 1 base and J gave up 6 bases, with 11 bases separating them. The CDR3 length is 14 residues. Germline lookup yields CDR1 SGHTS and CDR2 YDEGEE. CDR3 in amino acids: CASSLSIRGQPQHF. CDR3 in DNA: TGTGCCAGCAGCTTGAGCATTAGGGGTCAGCCCCAGCATTTT. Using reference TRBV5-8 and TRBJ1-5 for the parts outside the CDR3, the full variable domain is EAGVTQSPTHLIKTRGQQATLRCSPISGHTSVYWYQQALGLGLQFLLWYDEGEERNRGNFPPRFSGRQFPNYSSELNVNALELEDSALYLCASSLSIRGQPQHFGDGTRLSIL.

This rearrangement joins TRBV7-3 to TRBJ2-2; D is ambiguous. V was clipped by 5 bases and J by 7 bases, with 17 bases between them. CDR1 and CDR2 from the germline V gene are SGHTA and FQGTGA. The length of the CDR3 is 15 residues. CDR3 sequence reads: CASSRRRSEGGELFF. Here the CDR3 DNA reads TGTGCCAGCAGCCGCCGACGGAGTGAAGGCGGGGAGCTGTTTTTT.

The CDR3, as DNA: TGCGCCAGCAGCCAAGTCGGGACAGGGCCGTACAATGAGCAGTTCTTC. The encoded protein is CASSQVGTGPYNEQFF. This chain connects TRBV4-3 to TRBJ2-1; 9 bases are shared with TRBD1. This CDR3 comprises 16 residues. Germline V gives CDR1 LGHNA, CDR2 YSLEER. V lost 1 base and J lost 4; bases outside the gene matches: 5.

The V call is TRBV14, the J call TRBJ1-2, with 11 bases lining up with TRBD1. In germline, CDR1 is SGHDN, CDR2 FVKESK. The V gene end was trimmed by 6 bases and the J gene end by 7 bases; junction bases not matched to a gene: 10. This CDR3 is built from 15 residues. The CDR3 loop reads CASSPVGTGGFGYTF. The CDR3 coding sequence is TGTGCCAGCAGTCCGGTCGGGACAGGGGGGTTTGGCTACACCTTC.

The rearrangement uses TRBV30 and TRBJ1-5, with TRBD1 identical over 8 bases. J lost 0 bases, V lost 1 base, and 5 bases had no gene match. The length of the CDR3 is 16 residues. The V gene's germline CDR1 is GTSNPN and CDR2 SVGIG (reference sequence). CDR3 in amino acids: CAWSEWTGLSNQPQHF. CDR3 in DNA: TGTGCCTGGAGTGAGTGGACAGGGCTTAGCAATCAGCCCCAGCATTTT.

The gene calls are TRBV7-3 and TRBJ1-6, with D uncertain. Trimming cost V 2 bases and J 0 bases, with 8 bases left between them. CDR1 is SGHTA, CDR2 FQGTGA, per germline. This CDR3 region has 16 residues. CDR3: CASSLSGSSYNSPLHF. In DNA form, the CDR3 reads TGTGCCAGCAGCTTATCTGGGAGCTCCTATAATTCACCCCTCCACTTT.

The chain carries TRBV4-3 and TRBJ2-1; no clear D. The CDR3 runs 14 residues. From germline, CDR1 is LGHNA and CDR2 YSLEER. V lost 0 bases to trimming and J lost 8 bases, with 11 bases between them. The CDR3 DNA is TGCGCCAGCAGCCAAGATCGGCAGGTCGATGAGCAGTTCTTC. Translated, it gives CASSQDRQVDEQFF.

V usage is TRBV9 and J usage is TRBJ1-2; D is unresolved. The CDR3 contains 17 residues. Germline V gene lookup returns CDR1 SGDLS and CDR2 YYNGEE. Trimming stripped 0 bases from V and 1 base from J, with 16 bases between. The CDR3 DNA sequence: TGTGCCAGCAGCGTAGGGCGAGGCGGGATGGTTAACTATGGCTACACCTTC. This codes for CASSVGRGGMVNYGYTF.

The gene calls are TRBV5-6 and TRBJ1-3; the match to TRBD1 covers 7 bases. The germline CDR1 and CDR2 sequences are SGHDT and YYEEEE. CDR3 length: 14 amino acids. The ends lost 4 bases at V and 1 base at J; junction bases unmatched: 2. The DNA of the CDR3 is TGTGCCAGCAGCCCGACAGGGTCTGGAAACACCATATATTTT. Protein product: CASSPTGSGNTIYF.

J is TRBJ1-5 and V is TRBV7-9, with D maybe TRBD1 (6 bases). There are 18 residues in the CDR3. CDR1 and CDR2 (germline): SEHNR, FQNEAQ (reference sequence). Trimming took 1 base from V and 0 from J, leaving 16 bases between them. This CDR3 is CASSLGSGGEDSNQPQHF. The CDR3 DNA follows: TGTGCCAGCAGCTTAGGGTCGGGGGGCGAGGATAGCAATCAGCCCCAGCATTTT.

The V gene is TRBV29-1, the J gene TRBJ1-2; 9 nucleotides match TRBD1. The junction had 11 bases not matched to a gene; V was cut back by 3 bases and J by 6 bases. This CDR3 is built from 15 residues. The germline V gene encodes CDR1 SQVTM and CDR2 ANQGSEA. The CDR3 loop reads CSVEDHRGRLDGYTF. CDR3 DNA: TGCAGCGTTGAGGATCACAGGGGGCGTCTTGATGGCTACACCTTC.

CDR3 sequence (DNA): TGTGCCAGTAGTATAGGTGGAGCGAACACTGAAGCTTTCTTT. Protein product: CASSIGGANTEAFF. The genes are TRBV19 and TRBJ1-1; D is unresolved. The germline gives CDR1 LNHDA, CDR2 SQIVND (reference sequence). CDR3 length: 14 amino acids. With 1 base removed from V and 1 base from J, the gap between germline ends came to 7 bases.

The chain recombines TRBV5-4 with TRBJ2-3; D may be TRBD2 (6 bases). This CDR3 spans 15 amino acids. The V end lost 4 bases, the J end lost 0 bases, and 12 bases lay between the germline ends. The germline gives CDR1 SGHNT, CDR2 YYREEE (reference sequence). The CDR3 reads CASSPRRGSTDTQYF. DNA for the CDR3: TGTGCCAGCAGCCCCCGACGGGGGAGCACAGATACGCAGTATTTT.

Here the CDR3 DNA reads TGTGCCAGCTCAAACGGACTCCGCGGAACTAATGAAAAACTGTTTTTT. It encodes CASSNGLRGTNEKLFF. The chain carries TRBV18 and TRBJ1-4, with D unclear. V lost 5 bases and J 1 base, leaving 14 bases between the germline ends. Germline CDR1 is KGHSH and CDR2 is LQKENI. The CDR3 spans 16 residues. Using reference TRBV18 and TRBJ1-4 for the parts outside the CDR3, the full variable domain is NAGVMQNPRHLVRRRGQEARLRCSPMKGHSHVYWYRQLPEEGLKFMVYLQKENIIDESGMPKERFSAEFPKEGPSILRIQQVVRGDSAAYFCASSNGLRGTNEKLFFGSGTQLSVL.

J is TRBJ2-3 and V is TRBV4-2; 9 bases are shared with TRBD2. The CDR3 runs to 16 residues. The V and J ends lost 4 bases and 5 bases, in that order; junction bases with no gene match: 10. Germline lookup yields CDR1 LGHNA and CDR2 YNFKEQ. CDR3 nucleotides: TGTGCCAGCAGCCCGGGTGGTAGCGGGAGATTAGATACGCAGTATTTT. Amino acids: CASSPGGSGRLDTQYF.

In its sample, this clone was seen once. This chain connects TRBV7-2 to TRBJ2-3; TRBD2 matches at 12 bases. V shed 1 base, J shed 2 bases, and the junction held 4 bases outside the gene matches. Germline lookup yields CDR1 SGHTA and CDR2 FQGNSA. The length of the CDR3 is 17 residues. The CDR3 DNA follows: TGTGCCAGCAGCTTAGTCACTAGCGGGGGGTCCACAGATACGCAGTATTTT. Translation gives CASSLVTSGGSTDTQYF.

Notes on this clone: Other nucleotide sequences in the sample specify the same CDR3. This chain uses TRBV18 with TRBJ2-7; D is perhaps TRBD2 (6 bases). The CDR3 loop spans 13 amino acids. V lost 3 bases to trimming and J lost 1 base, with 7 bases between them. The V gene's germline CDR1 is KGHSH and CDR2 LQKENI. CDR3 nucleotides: TGTGCCAGCTCACCCGGGGGTTCCTACGAGCAGTACTTC. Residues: CASSPGGSYEQYF.

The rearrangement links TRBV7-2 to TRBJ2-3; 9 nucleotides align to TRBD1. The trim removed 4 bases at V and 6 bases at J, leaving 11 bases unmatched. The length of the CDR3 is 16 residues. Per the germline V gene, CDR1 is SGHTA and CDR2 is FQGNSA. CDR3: CASSSQPGQGADTQYF. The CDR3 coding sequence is TGTGCCAGCAGCTCGCAACCGGGACAGGGAGCGGATACGCAGTATTTT.

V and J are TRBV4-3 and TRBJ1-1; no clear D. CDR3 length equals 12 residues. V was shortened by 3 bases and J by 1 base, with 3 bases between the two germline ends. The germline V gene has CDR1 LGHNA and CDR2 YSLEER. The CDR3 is CASSHGNTEAFF. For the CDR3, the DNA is TGCGCCAGCAGCCACGGGAACACTGAAGCTTTCTTT.